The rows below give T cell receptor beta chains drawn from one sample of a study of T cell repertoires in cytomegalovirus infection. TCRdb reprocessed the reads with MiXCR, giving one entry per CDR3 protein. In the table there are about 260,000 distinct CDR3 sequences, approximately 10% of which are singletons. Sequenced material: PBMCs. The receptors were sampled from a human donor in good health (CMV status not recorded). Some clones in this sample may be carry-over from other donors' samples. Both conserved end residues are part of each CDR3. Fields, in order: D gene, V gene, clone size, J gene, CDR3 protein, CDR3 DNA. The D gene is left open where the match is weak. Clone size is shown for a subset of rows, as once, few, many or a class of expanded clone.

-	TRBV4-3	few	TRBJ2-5	CASSHGVLETQYF	TGCGCCAGCAGCCACGGGGTCTTGGAGACCCAGTACTTC
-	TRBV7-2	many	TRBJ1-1	CASSSQRSGVEAFF	TGTGCCAGCAGCTCCCAAAGGAGCGGAGTTGAAGCTTTCTTT
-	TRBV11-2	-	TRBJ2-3	CASSLDFTPTDTQYF	TGTGCCAGCAGCTTAGATTTCACCCCAACAGATACGCAGTATTTT
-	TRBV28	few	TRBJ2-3	CASIRGGADTQYF	TGTGCCAGCATTAGGGGGGGCGCAGATACGCAGTATTTT
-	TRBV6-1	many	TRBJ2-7	CASSNSPNRDLIKDYEQYF	TGTGCCAGCAGCAACAGTCCGAACCGGGACCTAATTAAGGACTACGAGCAGTACTTC
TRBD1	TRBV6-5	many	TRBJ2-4	CASSPVGTGEIYF	TGTGCCAGCAGCCCGGTGGGGACAGGGGAAATTTACTTC
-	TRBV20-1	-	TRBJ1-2	CSAPAGLNGYTF	TGCAGTGCTCCAGCAGGGTTAAATGGCTACACCTTC
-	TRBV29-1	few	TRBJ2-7	CSVAIVSSYEQYF	TGCAGCGTTGCTATCGTTAGTTCCTACGAGCAGTACTTC
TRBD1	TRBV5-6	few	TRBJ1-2	CASSSNRLQTGNYGYTF	TGTGCCAGCAGCTCAAACCGACTTCAGACAGGGAACTATGGCTACACCTTC
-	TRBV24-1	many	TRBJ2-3	CATSDNGRSFGNTQYF	TGTGCCACCAGTGATAACGGACGGAGTTTCGGAAATACGCAGTATTTT
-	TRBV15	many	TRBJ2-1	CATRGNELDEQFF	TGTGCCACCAGGGGTAACGAGCTGGATGAGCAGTTCTTC
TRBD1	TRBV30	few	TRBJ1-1	CAWRGLAFGTGGENTEAFF	TGTGCCTGGAGGGGTCTCGCCTTCGGGACAGGGGGCGAGAACACTGAAGCTTTCTTT
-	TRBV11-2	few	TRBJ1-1	CASSPRRLSLSMNTEAFF	TGTGCCAGCAGCCCTAGAAGGTTAAGTTTGTCCATGAACACTGAAGCTTTCTTT
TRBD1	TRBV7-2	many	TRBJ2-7	CASSAGQGDEQYF	TGTGCCAGCAGCGCAGGACAGGGGGACGAGCAGTACTTC
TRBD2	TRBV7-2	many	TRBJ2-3	CASSLDRASGGPRGAQYF	TGTGCCAGCAGCTTAGATCGGGCTAGCGGGGGACCGAGAGGGGCGCAGTATTTT
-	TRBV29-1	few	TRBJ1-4	CSVRDAQNGEKLFF	TGCAGCGTTAGGGACGCCCAGAATGGTGAAAAACTGTTTTTT
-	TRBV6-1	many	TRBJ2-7	CASSEAGGSGEQYF	TGTGCCAGCAGTGAAGCCGGCGGATCTGGAGAGCAGTACTTC
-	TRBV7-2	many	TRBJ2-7	CASSLSTGSLYEQYF	TGTGCCAGCAGCTTATCGACAGGTTCCCTCTACGAGCAGTACTTC
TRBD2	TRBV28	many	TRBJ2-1	CASSLRLAGYNEQFF	TGTGCCAGCAGCCTCCGACTAGCGGGGTACAATGAGCAGTTCTTC
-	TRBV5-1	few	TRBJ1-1	CASSPGDEGLTEAFF	TGCGCCAGCAGCCCTGGTGATGAGGGGCTCACTGAAGCTTTCTTT
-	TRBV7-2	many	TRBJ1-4	CASSSFRGLASNEKLFF	TGTGCCAGCAGCTCCTTCCGAGGGCTAGCGAGTAATGAAAAACTGTTTTTT
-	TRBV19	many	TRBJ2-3	CASRLREEISTQYF	TGTGCCAGTCGGCTCAGGGAAGAAATTTCTACGCAGTATTTT
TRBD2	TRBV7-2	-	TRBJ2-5	CASRVAGGGETQYF	TGTGCCAGCAGGGTAGCGGGGGGGGGGGAGACCCAGTACTTC
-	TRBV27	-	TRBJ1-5	CASSSGHSSNQPQHF	TGTGCCAGCAGTTCGGGACACTCAAGCAATCAGCCCCAGCATTTT
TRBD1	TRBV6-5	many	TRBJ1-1	CASSYMPGTGVITEAFF	TGTGCCAGCAGTTACATGCCCGGGACAGGGGTGATCACTGAAGCTTTCTTT
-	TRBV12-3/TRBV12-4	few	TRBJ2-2	CASSLGLTAGELFF	TGTGCCAGCAGTCTGGGTCTTACGGCCGGGGAGCTGTTTTTT
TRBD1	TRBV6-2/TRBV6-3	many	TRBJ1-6	CASSYSQGTGGSPLHF	TGTGCCAGCAGTTACTCCCAGGGAACAGGGGGTTCACCCCTCCACTTT
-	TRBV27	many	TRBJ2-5	CASSFRAFHGLGEETQYF	TGTGCCAGCAGTTTCCGGGCGTTCCACGGACTCGGCGAAGAGACCCAGTACTTC
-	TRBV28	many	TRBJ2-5	CASSFLRTQYF	TGTGCCAGCAGTTTCCTCCGGACCCAGTACTTC
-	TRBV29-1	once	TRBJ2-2	CSTLWRSGELFF	TGCAGTACTCTCTGGCGGTCCGGGGAGCTGTTTTTT
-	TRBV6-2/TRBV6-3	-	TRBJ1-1	CASRLQGNTEAFF	TGTGCCAGCAGGCTACAGGGGAACACTGAAGCTTTCTTT
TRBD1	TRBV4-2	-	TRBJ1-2	CASSRGDRGYGYTF	TGTGCCAGCAGCCGGGGGGACAGGGGTTACGGCTACACCTTC
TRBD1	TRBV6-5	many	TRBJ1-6	CASTLDRGYSPLHF	TGTGCCAGCACATTAGACAGGGGATATTCACCCCTCCACTTT
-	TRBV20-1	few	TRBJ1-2	CSVPTWDYGYTF	TGCAGTGTTCCGACATGGGACTATGGCTACACCTTC
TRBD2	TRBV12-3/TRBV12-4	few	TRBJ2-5	CASSSSSGGGQETQYF	TGTGCCAGCAGTTCGTCCAGCGGGGGGGGCCAAGAGACCCAGTACTTC
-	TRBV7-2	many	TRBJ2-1	CASSPLTDEQFF	TGTGCCAGCAGCCCTCTGACGGATGAGCAGTTCTTC
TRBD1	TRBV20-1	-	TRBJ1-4	CSALGYRGGTNEKLFF	TGCAGTGCATTGGGTTACAGGGGAGGAACTAATGAAAAACTGTTTTTT
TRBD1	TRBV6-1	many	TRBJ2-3	CASRPTGGWGTDTQYF	TGTGCCAGCAGACCAACAGGGGGCTGGGGCACAGATACGCAGTATTTT
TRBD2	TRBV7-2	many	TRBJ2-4	CASSPGLAGGPQGYF	TGTGCCAGCAGCCCGGGACTAGCGGGGGGACCCCAGGGGTACTTC
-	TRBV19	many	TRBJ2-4	CASTHRGNSKYIQYF	TGTGCCAGTACGCACCGGGGGAATTCCAAGTACATTCAGTACTTC
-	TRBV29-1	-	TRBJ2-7	CSVRHSFGDEQYF	TGCAGCGTTCGACACAGCTTTGGGGACGAGCAGTACTTC
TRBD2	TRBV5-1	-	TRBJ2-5	CASSPHELAGKGGGETQYF	TGCGCCAGCAGCCCCCATGAACTAGCGGGAAAGGGTGGCGGAGAGACCCAGTACTTC
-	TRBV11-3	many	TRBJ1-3	CASSVDSRSGNTIYF	TGTGCCAGCAGCGTGGACAGTCGCTCTGGAAACACCATATATTTT